This entry lists 11 T cell receptor beta chains sequenced from one sample in a study of a mutant IDH1 vaccine in newly diagnosed glioma. These TCRs are of unknown antigen specificity. This sample's time point: week 5, during vaccination. Vaccination comprised doses that each held 300 ug of mutant IDH1 20-mer peptide, plus topical imiquimod. Generated by immunoSEQ multiplex PCR, the TCRdb table keeps only in-frame clones and is missing some. The data hold some 38,000 clones, with about four fifths observed a single time. Here the sequenced sample was PBMCs, taken from a glioma patient whose treatment included an IDH1 peptide vaccine. These receptors were collected from a man aged 35 to 55 with glioma.

The CDR3 DNA reads TGTGCCAGCGCGGGACAGGGAACGAGTCAGCCCCAGCATTTT. Protein: CASAGQGTSQPQHF. This chain links TRBV6-6 with TRBJ1-5; 9 nucleotides match TRBD1. The CDR3 extends over 14 amino acids. V trimming: 8 bases; J trimming: 6 bases; junction bases outside the gene matches: 8. CDR1 MNHNY and CDR2 SVGAGI come from the germline V gene (reference sequence).

The chain carries TRBV9 and TRBJ2-7, with D perhaps TRBD1 (6 bases). The V gene's germline CDR1 is SGDLS and CDR2 YYNGEE. V lost 4 bases, J lost 1 base, and 15 bases lay in between. This CDR3 has 15 residues. The CDR3: CASSPTGSGSYEQYF. The DNA for the CDR3 is TGTGCCAGCAGCCCTACAGGGTCTGGATCCTACGAGCAGTACTTC.

Details on this clone: Compared with germline, one end of the junction differs, possibly owing to a read error. This sequence joins TRBV6-5 and TRBJ1-3, with D possibly being TRBD1 (6 bases). Germline V lookup: CDR1 MNHEY, CDR2 SVGAGI. The CDR3 contains 16 residues. The CDR3 DNA reads TGTGCCAGCAGTAACTCAGGGGCTGGCACTGGAAACACCATATATTTT. This encodes CASSNSGAGTGNTIYF.

In its sample, this clone was seen a few times. This rearrangement joins TRBV19 to TRBJ1-5; the D gene is possibly TRBD1 (5 bases). Trimming pared 0 bases from V and 7 bases from J, leaving 7 bases between. This CDR3 spans 13 amino acids. Per the germline V gene, CDR1 is LNHDA and CDR2 is SQIVND (reference sequence). CDR3 DNA: TGTGCCAGTAGTATAGAGGGACTCCAGCCCCAGCATTTT. Protein sequence: CASSIEGLQPQHF.

The V gene is TRBV30, the J gene TRBJ1-1, with a weak D call TRBD1 (6 bases). Trimming took 5 bases from V and 0 from J, leaving 10 bases between them. The germline V gene has CDR1 GTSNPN and CDR2 SVGIG (reference sequence). This CDR3 is built from 13 residues. CDR3 DNA sequence: TGTGCCTGGGGGCAGGGGATGAACACTGAAGCTTTCTTT. Translation: CAWGQGMNTEAFF.

Comments on this clone: This sample includes further DNA sequences coding for the same CDR3. The chain links TRBV5-1 to TRBJ1-1; the D gene is possibly TRBD1 (6 bases). Germline CDR1 and CDR2: SGHRS and YFSETQ. The germline V and J ends were trimmed by 3 bases and 0 bases, with 9 bases remaining between them. The CDR3 totals 14 residues. The CDR3 spells CASSSQGLNTEAFF. The CDR3 nucleotides are TGCGCCAGCAGCTCACAGGGATTGAACACTGAAGCTTTCTTT.

The chain employs TRBV5-6 and TRBJ2-5; no definite D call. Germline assignment: CDR1 SGHDT and CDR2 YYEEEE. The CDR3 length is 13 residues. Trimming pared 0 bases from V and 2 bases from J, leaving 5 bases between. The CDR3 bases are TGTGCCAGCAGCTTGGGACTGCAAGAGACCCAGTACTTC. It codes for CASSLGLQETQYF.

This chain links TRBV6-6 with TRBJ2-7; TRBD1 matches at 10 bases. V lost 4 bases to trimming and J lost 2 bases; unmatched junction nucleotides: 2. The CDR3 length is 14 residues. Germline lookup yields CDR1 MNHNY and CDR2 SVGAGI (reference sequence). CDR3 DNA: TGTGCCAGCAGTTGGGACAGGGGTACCTACGAGCAGTACTTC. Protein product: CASSWDRGTYEQYF.

The chain joins TRBV9 to TRBJ2-7, with 10 nucleotides matching TRBD1. Germline V lookup: CDR1 SGDLS, CDR2 YYNGEE. V trimming: 0 bases; J trimming: 5 bases; junction bases outside the gene matches: 2. The length of the CDR3 is 14 residues. CDR3 region: CASSVAGQGDEQYF. In DNA form, the CDR3 reads TGTGCCAGCAGCGTAGCTGGACAGGGGGACGAGCAGTACTTC.

CDR3 sequence (DNA): TGTGCCTGGTTAAGAGAAGCTGGGGCCAACGTCCTGACTTTC. This gives the protein CAWLREAGANVLTF. The chain joins TRBV30 to TRBJ2-6; D not resolved. The germline gives CDR1 GTSNPN, CDR2 SVGIG (reference sequence). The CDR3 has 14 amino acids. The germline V and J ends were trimmed by 5 bases and 2 bases, with 10 bases remaining between them.

The CDR3: CASMDRSENYGYTF. CDR3 DNA: TGTGCCAGCATGGACAGGTCGGAAAACTATGGCTACACCTTC. The chain joins TRBV6-1 to TRBJ1-2, with 7 bases matching TRBD1. Per the germline V gene, CDR1 is MNHNS and CDR2 is SASEGT. Germline trimming cut 7 bases from V and 2 bases from J; bases unmatched to any gene: 7. The CDR3 has 14 amino acids.